Reported below is one TCR beta chain. The sample's time point: after neoadjuvant nivolumab, at surgical resection. Stage II-IVA oral cavity squamous cell carcinoma was new and untreated by systemic or radiation therapy. The sample is drawn from a study of neoadjuvant anti-PD-1 for oral cavity cancer. The wider study: Non-progressing patients received a fourth nivolumab dose near day 43, then surgery on days 50-56.

TCRdb keeps only in-frame clones here, not all; method: immunoSEQ multiplex PCR. The data contain 35,000 to 50,000 clones, about 76% of them singletons. The receptor's source is a person aged 40 to 85 with oral cavity squamous cell carcinoma. Material: PBMCs, obtained after nivolumab (anti-PD-1) treatment.

The chain's CDR3 is CASSPGAAPDTQYF. As DNA, the CDR3 is TGTGCCAGCAGCCCTGGAGCGGCCCCAGATACGCAGTATTTT. This rearrangement joins TRBV9 to TRBJ2-3; possibly TRBD2 for D (5 bases). Germline V gene data show CDR1 as SGDLS and CDR2 as YYNGEE. The CDR3 is 14 residues long. The ends were cut back, 4 bases at V and 4 bases at J, with 13 bases in the middle.